These 30 T cell receptor beta chains were all obtained from the same sample, sequenced in a study of metastatic and nonmetastatic thyroid tumors (dated by TCRdb to 2019 to 2021). To prepare the library, PCR was applied. TCRdb names Illumina HiSeq 4000 as the instrument used. Starting from the raw public reads, TCRdb applied fastp trimming at Q25, assembled clones with MiXCR and retained in-frame beta chains. The sample records 28,000 or so clones, over 15% of which are singletons. The biggest ten clones account for around 4% of the sample. Before undergoing thyroid surgery, none of the patients had been given any kind of treatment. The specimen was blood. The origin of the receptors is a female donor with papillary thyroid cancer or a benign thyroid nodule (not recorded which). Some clones in this sample may be carry-over from other donors' samples.

This clone was recorded a few times. The CDR3 protein is CASHTGLSPLHF. DNA of the CDR3: TGTGCCAGCCACACGGGGTTATCACCCCTCCACTTT. This sequence joins TRBV7-8 and TRBJ1-6, with D unclear. Germline values: CDR1 SGHVS, CDR2 FQNEAQ. This CDR3 spans 12 amino acids. With 8 bases removed from V and 10 bases from J, the gap between germline ends came to 12 bases.

This clone was counted at least ten times. The rearrangement joins TRBV4-1 to TRBJ1-3, with 7 positions matching TRBD1. The CDR3 consists of 17 residues. Trimming took 0 bases from V and 0 from J; bases not matched to a gene: 5. Per germline, CDR1 MGHRA and CDR2 YSYEKL. This CDR3 reads CASSQEPDRASGNTIYF. DNA for the CDR3: TGCGCCAGCAGCCAAGAACCAGACAGGGCCTCTGGAAACACCATATATTTT.

About this clone itself: The junction and the germline gene differ at one end; a read error may be behind it. The rearrangement uses TRBV12-3 or TRBV12-4 and TRBJ2-1; 13 bases match TRBD2. The CDR3 totals 16 residues. Here the CDR3 DNA reads TGTGCCAGCAGGGAGACTAGCGGGAGGCCGTTCAATGAGCATTTCTTC. Its protein product is CASRETSGRPFNEHFF.

Comments on this clone: A much larger clone differs from this one at a single base, so this may be a read error. The chain joins TRBV2 to TRBJ1-2; 7 bases are shared with TRBD1. Trimming took 3 bases from V and 4 from J; bases not matched to a gene: 2. The CDR3 is made up of 13 amino acids. The germline V gene has CDR1 SNHLY and CDR2 FYNNEI. Here the CDR3 reads CASSERDSYGYTF. CDR3 DNA: TGTGCCAGCAGTGAGAGGGACAGCTATGGCTACACCTTC.

This clone appeared many times. The junction does not match germline at one end; this may be a read error. Written as DNA, the CDR3 is TGTGCTAGCAGCTTACAGTTGACAGGCCAGGGTGAGCAGTTCTTC. It translates to CASSLQLTGQGEQFF. The gene calls are TRBV7-7 and TRBJ2-1, with a possible D match to TRBD1 (6 bases). The V gene's germline CDR1 is SSHAT and CDR2 FNYEAQ (reference sequence). The CDR3 is 15 amino acids. Variable domain in full (rest from reference TRBV7-7 and TRBJ2-1): GAGVSQSPRYKVTKRGQDVTLRCDPISSHATLYWYQQALGQGPEFLTYFNYEAQPDKSGLPSDRFSAERPEGSISTLTIQRTEQRDSAMYRCASSLQLTGQGEQFFGPGTRLTVL.

Comment on this clone: Since a much larger clone is just one base distant, this may be a read error. The rearrangement links TRBV18 to TRBJ2-5; 9 bases map to TRBD2. Germline trimming cut 1 base from V and 5 bases from J; bases unmatched to any gene: 17. There are 19 residues in the CDR3. CDR1 is KGHSH and CDR2 is LQKENI in the germline V gene. CDR3 DNA sequence: TGTGCCAGCTCACCACGTAGCAGGTTGGGCGGGAGGGCCTGTGAGACCCAGTACTTC. The encoded protein is CASSPRSRLGGRACETQYF.

At least ten counts were recorded for this clone. The genes are TRBV12-3 or TRBV12-4 and TRBJ1-1, with D perhaps TRBD1 (6 bases). Trimming removed 6 bases from V and 5 bases from J, with 16 bases in between. CDR3 size: 14 residues. CDR3 nucleotide sequence: TGTGCCAGCAGCCTTCAGGGAGGGGGGACTGAAGCTTTCTTT. Amino acids: CASSLQGGGTEAFF.

In this sample, this clone turned up many times. The chain carries TRBV20-1 and TRBJ2-3, with TRBD2 matching over 13 bases. V trimming: 4 bases; J trimming: 4 bases; junction bases outside the gene matches: 8. CDR3 size: 16 residues. CDR1 and CDR2 from the germline V gene are DFQATT and SNEGSKA (reference sequence). The CDR3 spells CSATLGLAGVADTQYF. In DNA, the CDR3 is TGCAGTGCTACCCTAGGACTAGCGGGAGTTGCAGATACGCAGTATTTT.

The V call is TRBV9, the J call TRBJ2-3; no clear D. Deletions cut 1 base from V and 0 bases from J, with 9 bases between. Germline V lookup: CDR1 SGDLS, CDR2 YYNGEE. The CDR3 has 15 residues. The CDR3 coding sequence is TGTGCCAGCAGCGTATCTGCATCTAGCACAGATACGCAGTATTTT. This translates into CASSVSASSTDTQYF. Full variable domain (remainder filled in from reference TRBV9 and TRBJ2-3): DSGVTQTPKHLITATGQRVTLRCSPRSGDLSVYWYQQSLDQGLQFLIQYYNGEERAKGNILERFSAQQFPDLHSELNLSSLELGDSALYFCASSVSASSTDTQYFGPGTRLTVL.

This clone was found many times. The chain uses TRBV5-4 and TRBJ2-1; TRBD2 matches 10 bases. V dropped 0 bases and J dropped 7; count of bases not matched to a gene: 10. This CDR3 is built from 17 residues. CDR1 and CDR2 (germline): SGHNT, YYREEE (reference sequence). CDR3 DNA sequence: TGTGCCAGCAGCTTGGAGCTCTCTAGCGGGAGCTGGAATGAGCAGTTCTTC. It specifies CASSLELSSGSWNEQFF.

V is TRBV6-4 and J is TRBJ1-3, with a weak D call TRBD1 (6 bases). The V end was cut by 7 bases, the J end by 6 bases, with 16 bases between. Germline V gene lookup returns CDR1 MRHNA and CDR2 SNTAGT. The CDR3 extends over 14 amino acids. This CDR3 reads CASITGTGLNTIYF. CDR3 coding DNA: TGTGCCAGCATTACAGGGACGGGCTTAAACACCATATATTTT.

The J gene is TRBJ1-6, the V gene TRBV11-3, with D possibly TRBD1 on 6 matching bases. V lost 1 base, J lost 9 bases, and 13 bases lay in between. The CDR3 runs to 15 residues. The germline V gene has CDR1 SGHNT and CDR2 YENEEA. CDR3: CASSLANRGPSPLHF. The CDR3 DNA is TGTGCCAGCAGCTTAGCAAACCGGGGGCCTTCACCCCTCCACTTT.

The sample holds many counts of this clone. The chain combines TRBV7-9 with TRBJ2-7; D gene unclear. Trimming took 4 bases from V and 4 from J, leaving 14 bases between them. The CDR3 loop spans 14 amino acids. Per the germline V gene, CDR1 is SEHNR and CDR2 is FQNEAQ (reference sequence). This CDR3 is CASSSSVAWYEQYF. Written as DNA, the CDR3 is TGTGCCAGCAGCTCGTCAGTGGCTTGGTACGAGCAGTACTTC.

V and J are TRBV12-3 or TRBV12-4 and TRBJ1-1; D is undetermined. Trimming cost V 5 bases and J 9 bases, with 10 bases left between them. The CDR3 loop spans 11 amino acids. The CDR3, as DNA: TGTGCCAGCAGTCTGCTGATCAAAGCTTTCTTT. This gives the protein CASSLLIKAFF.

CDR3 amino acids: CAWSRTVNTEAFF. The CDR3 bases are TGTGCCTGGAGTCGGACGGTGAACACTGAAGCTTTCTTT. The chain is built from TRBV30 and TRBJ1-1; no reliable D call. The CDR3 length is 13 residues. The V and J ends lost 2 bases and 0 bases respectively, with 7 bases between them. CDR1 and CDR2 (germline): GTSNPN, SVGIG (reference sequence). The variable domain in full, with the rest retrieved from reference TRBV30 and TRBJ1-1, is SQTIHQWPATLVQPVGSPLSLECTVEGTSNPNLYWYRQAAGRGLQLLFYSVGIGQISSEVPQNLSASRPQDRQFILSSKKLLLSDSGFYLCAWSRTVNTEAFFGQGTRLTVV.

By proportion, this clone is medium-sized (0.01 to 0.1%). The chain combines TRBV19 with TRBJ1-2; no reliable D call. The length of the CDR3 is 14 residues. In germline, CDR1 is LNHDA, CDR2 SQIVND (reference sequence). The ends were cut back, 0 bases at V and 2 bases at J, with 7 bases in the middle. DNA for the CDR3: TGTGCCAGTAGTATAGACGAACGGAACTATGGCTACACCTTC. Protein: CASSIDERNYGYTF.

This clone rates as medium-sized. This sequence joins TRBV20-1 and TRBJ1-2; D remains unclear. The V end lost 1 base, the J end lost 2 bases, and 8 bases lay between the germline ends. Germline CDR1 DFQATT, CDR2 SNEGSKA (reference sequence). There are 13 residues in the CDR3. CDR3 nucleotides: TGCAGTGCTAGAGTTCACACCAACTATGGCTACACCTTC. Translated: CSARVHTNYGYTF.

This clone has a count of ten or more. V and J are TRBV12-5 and TRBJ2-4; no firm D call. Germline V gene data show CDR1 as LGHNT and CDR2 as FRNRAP. Trimming removed 5 bases at V and 3 bases at J, with 11 bases between. The CDR3 spans 14 residues. The CDR3 sequence: CASGPDLSKNIQYF. CDR3 DNA: TGTGCTAGTGGTCCCGACTTGAGCAAAAACATTCAGTACTTC.

V gene TRBV11-3 combines with J gene TRBJ2-7; possible D gene TRBD2, 5 bases. This CDR3 has 15 residues. Trimming cost V 0 bases and J 5 bases, with 14 bases left between them. Germline V gives CDR1 SGHNT, CDR2 YENEEA. The chain's CDR3 is CASSLDPVGEDEQYF. The CDR3 bases are TGTGCCAGCAGCTTAGATCCAGTGGGAGAGGACGAGCAGTACTTC.

This clone was found many times. The V call is TRBV27, the J call TRBJ2-1; 7 bases match TRBD2. Trimming removed 6 bases from V and 5 bases from J; junction bases left unmatched: 10. The length of the CDR3 is 15 residues. Germline values: CDR1 MNHEY, CDR2 SMNVEV (reference sequence). CDR3 bases: TGTGCCAGCAGCGGATCGTCGGGACTAAACAATGAGCAGTTCTTC. It yields the protein CASSGSSGLNNEQFF.

As to this clone: Possible read error: a much larger clone is one base away. The chain employs TRBV7-9 and TRBJ1-1; no firm D call. The V end was cut by 1 base, the J end by 11 bases, with 17 bases between. CDR1 and CDR2 from the germline V gene are SEHNR and FQNEAQ (reference sequence). CDR3 length: 14 amino acids. Here the CDR3 DNA reads TGTGCCAGCAGCTTAGAGCCTGGGTCCCAGAGCGCTTTCTTT. Translating it yields CASSLEPGSQSAFF.

V usage is TRBV7-3 and J usage is TRBJ2-3; D is possibly TRBD2 (5 bases). The CDR3 consists of 15 residues. Germline V gene sequence: CDR1 SGHTA, CDR2 FQGTGA. Trimming shortened V by 4 bases and J by 2 bases, and 13 bases separated the two germline ends. The CDR3 reads CASSSSGETTDTQYF. In nucleotides, the CDR3 is TGTGCCAGCAGCTCCAGCGGTGAGACCACAGATACGCAGTATTTT.

By share, this clone ranks as medium-sized (0.01 to 0.1%). The V and J genes are TRBV27 and TRBJ2-7; D is perhaps TRBD2 (5 bases). The V end lost 5 bases, the J end lost 12 bases, and 20 bases lay between the germline ends. In germline, CDR1 is MNHEY, CDR2 SMNVEV (reference sequence). The CDR3 length is 13 residues. The CDR3 is CASSPHLSSLGYF. The CDR3 bases are TGTGCCAGCAGTCCCCATCTCTCTAGCTTGGGGTACTTC.

Notes on this clone: One junction end does not reproduce the germline sequence, and a read error may be involved. The sample carries other DNA sequences with the same CDR3. V usage is TRBV2 and J usage is TRBJ1-4; D is possibly TRBD1 (5 bases). This CDR3 is 15 amino acids long. The germline V gene encodes CDR1 SNHLY and CDR2 FYNNEI. CDR3 sequence: CASSELSRVNEKLFF. The DNA for the CDR3 is TGTGCCAGCAGTGAATTGAGCAGGGTTAATGAAAAGCTGTTTTTT.

The chain uses TRBV6-2 or TRBV6-3 and TRBJ1-5; D not resolved. Trimming cost V 8 bases and J 3 bases, with 11 bases left between them. The CDR3 loop spans 13 amino acids. The germline V gene encodes CDR1 MNHEY and CDR2 SVGEGT. The CDR3 region is CASRPQFNQPQHF. CDR3 coding DNA: TGTGCCAGCCGCCCCCAGTTCAATCAGCCCCAGCATTTT.

In this sample, this clone turned up many times. The chain has TRBV6-5 and TRBJ2-1; unclear D gene. V was shortened by 2 bases and J by 9 bases, with 8 bases between the two germline ends. CDR3 length equals 12 residues. Germline V gives CDR1 MNHEY, CDR2 SVGAGI. The CDR3 nucleotides are TGTGCCAGCAGTTACAGTTTCTCTGAGCAGTTCTTC. Translation: CASSYSFSEQFF.

V is TRBV5-1 and J is TRBJ2-7, with a possible D match to TRBD1 (5 bases). Germline V gene lookup returns CDR1 SGHRS and CDR2 YFSETQ. V lost 1 base and J lost 9, with 14 bases in between. The CDR3 length is 13 residues. CDR3 sequence: CASSLWQGNGQYF. The CDR3 DNA follows: TGCGCCAGCAGCTTGTGGCAGGGCAACGGGCAGTACTTC.

The V call is TRBV3-1, the J call TRBJ2-7; 11 nucleotides line up with TRBD2. CDR1 and CDR2 (germline): LGHDT, YNNKEL (reference sequence). The CDR3 runs to 15 residues. The junction had 4 bases not matched to a gene; V was cut back by 3 bases and J by 3 bases. The CDR3 is CASSQLTSGNYEQYF. For the CDR3, the DNA is TGTGCCAGCAGCCAGTTGACTAGCGGGAACTACGAGCAGTACTTC.

This clone is deemed medium-sized (0.01 to 0.1%). The J gene is TRBJ2-3, the V gene TRBV11-3; 7 bases fit TRBD2. Germline values: CDR1 SGHNT, CDR2 YENEEA. V gave up 5 bases and J gave up 3 bases; unmatched junction bases: 5. CDR3 length: 14 amino acids. The CDR3 coding sequence is TGTGCCAGCAGCCCCGTGGGGGGGACAGATACGCAGTATTTT. Translated: CASSPVGGTDTQYF.

The chain has TRBV20-1 and TRBJ2-1; D perhaps matches TRBD1 (5 bases). The CDR3 consists of 12 residues. Germline loops: CDR1 DFQATT, CDR2 SNEGSKA (reference sequence). Trimming removed 6 bases at V and 10 bases at J, with 16 bases between. The CDR3 loop is CSAKTTGYEQFF. The CDR3 region has the DNA TGCAGTGCCAAGACCACAGGTTACGAGCAGTTCTTC.